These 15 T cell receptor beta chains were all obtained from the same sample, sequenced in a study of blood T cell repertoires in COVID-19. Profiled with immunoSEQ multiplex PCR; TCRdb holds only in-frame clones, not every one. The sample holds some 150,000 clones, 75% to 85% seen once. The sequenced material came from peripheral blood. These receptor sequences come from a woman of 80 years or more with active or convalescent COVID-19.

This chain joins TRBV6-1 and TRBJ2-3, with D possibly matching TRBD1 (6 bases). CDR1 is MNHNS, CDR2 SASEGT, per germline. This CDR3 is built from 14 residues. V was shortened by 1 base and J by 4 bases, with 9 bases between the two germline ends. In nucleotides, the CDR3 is TGTGCCAGCAGTGAAGACAGGGTCCCAGATACGCAGTATTTT. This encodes CASSEDRVPDTQYF.

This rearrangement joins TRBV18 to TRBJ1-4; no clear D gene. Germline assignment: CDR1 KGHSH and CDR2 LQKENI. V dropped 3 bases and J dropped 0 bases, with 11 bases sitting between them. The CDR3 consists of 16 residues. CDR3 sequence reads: CASSPSVVATNEKLFF. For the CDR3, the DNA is TGTGCCAGCTCACCCAGTGTCGTTGCAACTAATGAAAAACTGTTTTTT. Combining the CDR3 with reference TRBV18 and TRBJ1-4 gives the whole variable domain NAGVMQNPRHLVRRRGQEARLRCSPMKGHSHVYWYRQLPEEGLKFMVYLQKENIIDESGMPKERFSAEFPKEGPSILRIQQVVRGDSAAYFCASSPSVVATNEKLFFGSGTQLSVL.

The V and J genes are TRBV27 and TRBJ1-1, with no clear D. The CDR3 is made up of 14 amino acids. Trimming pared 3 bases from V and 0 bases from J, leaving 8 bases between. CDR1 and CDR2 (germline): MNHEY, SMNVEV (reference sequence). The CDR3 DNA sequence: TGTGCCAGCAGTTTTCGGGTCATGAACACTGAAGCTTTCTTT. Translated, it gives CASSFRVMNTEAFF.

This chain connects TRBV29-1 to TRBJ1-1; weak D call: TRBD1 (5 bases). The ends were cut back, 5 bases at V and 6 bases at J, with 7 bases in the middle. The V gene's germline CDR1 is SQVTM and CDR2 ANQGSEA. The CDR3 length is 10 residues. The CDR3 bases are TGCAGCGTTTCGACAGCTGAAGCTTTCTTT. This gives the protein CSVSTAEAFF. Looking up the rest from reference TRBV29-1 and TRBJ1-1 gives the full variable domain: SAVISQKPSRDICQRGTSLTIQCQVDSQVTMMFWYRQQPGQSLTLIATANQGSEATYESGFVIDKFPISRPNLTFSTLTVSNMSPEDSSIYLCSVSTAEAFFGQGTRLTVV.

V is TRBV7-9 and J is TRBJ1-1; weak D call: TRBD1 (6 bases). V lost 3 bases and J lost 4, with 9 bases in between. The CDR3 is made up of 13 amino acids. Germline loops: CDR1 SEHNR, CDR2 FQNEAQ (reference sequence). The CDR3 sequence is CASSFQGGTEAFF. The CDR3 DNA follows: TGTGCCAGCAGCTTCCAAGGGGGCACTGAAGCTTTCTTT.

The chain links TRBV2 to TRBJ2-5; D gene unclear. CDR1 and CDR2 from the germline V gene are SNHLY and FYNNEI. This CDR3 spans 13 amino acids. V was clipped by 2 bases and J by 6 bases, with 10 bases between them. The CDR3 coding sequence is TGTGCCAGCAGTGAAAGGCAGGCCCAGACCCAGTACTTC. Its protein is CASSERQAQTQYF.

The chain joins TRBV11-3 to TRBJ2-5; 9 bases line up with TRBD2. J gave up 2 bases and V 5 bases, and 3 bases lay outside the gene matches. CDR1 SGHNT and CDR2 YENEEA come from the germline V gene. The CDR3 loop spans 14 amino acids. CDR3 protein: CASSNLAGQETQYF. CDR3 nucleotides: TGTGCCAGCAGCAACCTAGCGGGGCAAGAGACCCAGTACTTC.

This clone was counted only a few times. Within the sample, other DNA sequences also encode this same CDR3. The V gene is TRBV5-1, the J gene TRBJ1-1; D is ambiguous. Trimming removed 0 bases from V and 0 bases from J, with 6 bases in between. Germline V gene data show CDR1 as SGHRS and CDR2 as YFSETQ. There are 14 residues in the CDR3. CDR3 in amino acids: CASSLALLNTEAFF. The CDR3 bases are TGCGCCAGCAGCTTGGCTCTATTGAACACTGAAGCTTTCTTT.

The CDR3 region is CASKADRTGKNIQYF. CDR3 nucleotide sequence: TGTGCCAGCAAGGCGGATAGGACAGGCAAAAACATTCAGTACTTC. The rearrangement links TRBV19 to TRBJ2-4; TRBD1 matches at 7 bases. CDR1 and CDR2 from the germline V gene are LNHDA and SQIVND (reference sequence). The CDR3 is 15 residues long. Germline trimming cut 9 bases from V and 3 bases from J; bases unmatched to any gene: 11.

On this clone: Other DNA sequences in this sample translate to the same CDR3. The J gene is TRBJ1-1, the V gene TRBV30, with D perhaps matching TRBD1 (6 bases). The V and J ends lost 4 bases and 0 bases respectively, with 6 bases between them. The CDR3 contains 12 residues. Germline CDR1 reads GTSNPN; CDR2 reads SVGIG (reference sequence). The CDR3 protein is CAWNRVNTEAFF. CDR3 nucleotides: TGTGCCTGGAACAGGGTGAACACTGAAGCTTTCTTT.

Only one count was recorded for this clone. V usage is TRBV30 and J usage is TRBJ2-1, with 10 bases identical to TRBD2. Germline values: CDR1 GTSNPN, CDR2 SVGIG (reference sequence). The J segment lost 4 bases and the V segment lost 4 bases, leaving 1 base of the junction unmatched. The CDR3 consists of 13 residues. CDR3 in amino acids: CAWNSGGYNEQFF. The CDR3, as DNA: TGTGCCTGGAATAGCGGGGGGTACAATGAGCAGTTCTTC.

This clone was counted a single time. The CDR3 protein is CASGDRDYGYTF. The CDR3 DNA sequence: TGTGCCAGCGGGGACAGGGACTATGGCTACACCTTC. The chain couples TRBV7-6 to TRBJ1-2; 9 bases agree with TRBD1. Germline CDR1 reads SGHVS; CDR2 reads FNYEAQ. The CDR3 loop spans 12 amino acids. The J segment lost 3 bases and the V segment lost 8 bases, leaving 1 base of the junction unmatched.

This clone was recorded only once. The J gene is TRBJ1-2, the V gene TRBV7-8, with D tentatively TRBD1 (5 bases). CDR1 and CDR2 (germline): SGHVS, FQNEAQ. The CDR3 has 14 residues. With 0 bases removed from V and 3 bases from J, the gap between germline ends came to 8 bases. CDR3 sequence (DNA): TGTGCCAGCAGCTTAGCGCAGGGCTACTATGGCTACACCTTC. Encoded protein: CASSLAQGYYGYTF.

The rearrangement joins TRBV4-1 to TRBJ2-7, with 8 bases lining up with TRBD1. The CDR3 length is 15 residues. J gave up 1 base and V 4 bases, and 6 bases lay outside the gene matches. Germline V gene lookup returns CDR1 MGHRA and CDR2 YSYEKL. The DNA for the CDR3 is TGCGCCAGCAGCCCCCGACAGGGGACTTCCTACGAGCAGTACTTC. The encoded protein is CASSPRQGTSYEQYF.

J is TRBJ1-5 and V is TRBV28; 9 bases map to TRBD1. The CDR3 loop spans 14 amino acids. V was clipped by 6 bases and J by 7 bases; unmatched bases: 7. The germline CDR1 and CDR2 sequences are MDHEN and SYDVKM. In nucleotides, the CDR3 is TGTGCCAGCAGCCAACAGGGGGCAGGGCAGCCCCAGCATTTT. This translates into CASSQQGAGQPQHF.